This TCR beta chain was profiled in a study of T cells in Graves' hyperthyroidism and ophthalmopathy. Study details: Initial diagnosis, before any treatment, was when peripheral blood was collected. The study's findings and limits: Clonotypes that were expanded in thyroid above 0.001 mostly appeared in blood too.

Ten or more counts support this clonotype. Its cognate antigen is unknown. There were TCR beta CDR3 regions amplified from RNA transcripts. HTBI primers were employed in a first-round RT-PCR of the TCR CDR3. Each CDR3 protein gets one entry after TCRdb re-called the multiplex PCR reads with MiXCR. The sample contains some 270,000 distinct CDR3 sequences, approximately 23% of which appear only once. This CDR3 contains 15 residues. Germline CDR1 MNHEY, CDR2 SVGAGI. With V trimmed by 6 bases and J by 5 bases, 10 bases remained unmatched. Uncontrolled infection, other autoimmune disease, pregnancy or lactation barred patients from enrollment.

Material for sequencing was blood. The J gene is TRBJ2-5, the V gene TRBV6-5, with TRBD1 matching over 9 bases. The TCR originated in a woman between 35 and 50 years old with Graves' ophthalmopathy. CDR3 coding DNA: TGTGCCAGCAGGCAGGACAGGGGATGGCGGGAGACCCAGTACTTC. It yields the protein CASRQDRGWRETQYF.